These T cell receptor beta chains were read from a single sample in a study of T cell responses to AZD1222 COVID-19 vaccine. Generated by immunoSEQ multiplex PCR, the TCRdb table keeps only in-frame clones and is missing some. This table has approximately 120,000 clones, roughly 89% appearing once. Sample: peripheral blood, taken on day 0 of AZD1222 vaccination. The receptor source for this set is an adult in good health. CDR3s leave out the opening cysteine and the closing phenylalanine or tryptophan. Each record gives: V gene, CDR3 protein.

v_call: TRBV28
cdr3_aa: ASGRGSRTNNQPQH

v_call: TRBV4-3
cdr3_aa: ASSQGAGGSYEQY

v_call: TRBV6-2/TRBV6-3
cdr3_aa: ASSYSIQGEAF

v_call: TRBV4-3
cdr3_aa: ASSQSIREKLF

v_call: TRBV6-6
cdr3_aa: ASSLPGYSYEQY

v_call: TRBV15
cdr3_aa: ATSRDGGEQY

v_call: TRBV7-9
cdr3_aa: ASSLEGYYGYT

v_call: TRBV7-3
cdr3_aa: ASSLWEGPYNEQF

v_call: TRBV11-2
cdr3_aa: ASSLFGRTAEQY

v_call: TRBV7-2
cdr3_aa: ASTKEGQIYGYT

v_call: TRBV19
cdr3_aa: ASSIVWSAHGEAF

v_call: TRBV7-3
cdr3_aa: ASSLSGTGYRNSPLH